These T cell receptor beta chains were read from a single sample in a study of neoadjuvant nivolumab and ipilimumab in lung cancer. TCRdb's copy holds only in-frame clones and misses some; the assay was immunoSEQ multiplex PCR. The sample contains over 1,500 clones, 86% of which appear only once. The material sequenced was adjacent normal lung tissue, taken after neoadjuvant nivolumab, alone or with ipilimumab, at or shortly before surgery. These TCRs come from an adult with non-small cell lung cancer. Both conserved end residues are part of each CDR3. Fields, in order: CDR3 protein, V gene, J gene, D gene. The D gene is left open where the match is weak.

CDR3 protein: CASSADLNTEAFF
V gene: TRBV5-1
J gene: TRBJ1-1
D gene: .

CDR3 protein: CASSIGDATDTQYF
V gene: TRBV19
J gene: TRBJ2-3
D gene: .

CDR3 protein: CASMGGLGGSNQPQHF
V gene: TRBV2
J gene: TRBJ1-5
D gene: .

CDR3 protein: CASSLPGGAGVAGYTF
V gene: TRBV5-6
J gene: TRBJ1-2
D gene: .

CDR3 protein: CASSLVASYGYTF
V gene: TRBV5-1
J gene: TRBJ1-2
D gene: .

CDR3 protein: CSAGNRPSNQPQHF
V gene: TRBV29-1
J gene: TRBJ1-5
D gene: .

CDR3 protein: CASSQQGLNTEAFF
V gene: TRBV4-3
J gene: TRBJ1-1
D gene: .

CDR3 protein: CASSLTGGGTPLHF
V gene: TRBV27
J gene: TRBJ1-6
D gene: TRBD1

CDR3 protein: CAISTGGGRGNTIYF
V gene: TRBV10-3
J gene: TRBJ1-3
D gene: TRBD1

CDR3 protein: CASLFWGHPNTEAFF
V gene: TRBV6-1
J gene: TRBJ1-1
D gene: .

CDR3 protein: CASGVGGRPETQYF
V gene: TRBV27
J gene: TRBJ2-5
D gene: .

CDR3 protein: CASRKDGGSNQPQHF
V gene: TRBV6-1
J gene: TRBJ1-5
D gene: .

CDR3 protein: CASSLDQRNTEAFF
V gene: TRBV2
J gene: TRBJ1-1
D gene: .

CDR3 protein: CASGSGGAEEAEAFF
V gene: TRBV6-5
J gene: TRBJ1-1
D gene: TRBD1

CDR3 protein: CASSLSLNTEAFF
V gene: TRBV11-2
J gene: TRBJ1-1
D gene: .

CDR3 protein: CASSGLVSNQPQHF
V gene: TRBV2
J gene: TRBJ1-5
D gene: .

CDR3 protein: CASRIQGVNTEAFF
V gene: TRBV4-3
J gene: TRBJ1-1
D gene: .